Sequencing of this TCR beta chain was carried out in a study of blood T cell repertoires in COVID-19. About the study: Sites in the United States, Italy and Spain provided acute and convalescent COVID-19 samples. In each case, the material was cDNA or gDNA derived from T cells, B-cell-depleted T cells, or PBMCs.

CDR3 length: 15 residues. V shed 3 bases and J 3 bases; nucleotides not matched to a gene: 6. Germline lookup yields CDR1 SEHNR and CDR2 FQNEAQ (reference sequence). Methods used by the authors: Amplification from reference gene primers served as the basis for estimated nucleated cell counts. Repertoires were generated with immunoSEQ multiplex PCR, while TCRdb's copy carries only in-frame clones and drops some. That table gives V, J and clone size, and the DNA gave D and trimming. The sample lists around 100,000 clones; around 85% were seen once. The sequence was obtained from a woman aged 70-85 years with active or convalescent COVID-19. The rearrangement uses TRBV7-9 and TRBJ1-1; 8 bases align to TRBD1. Sequenced input: peripheral blood. The CDR3 protein is CASSFADRGYTEAFF. In nucleotides, the CDR3 is TGTGCCAGCAGCTTCGCAGACAGGGGTTACACTGAAGCTTTCTTT. The whole variable domain, filled in from reference TRBV7-9 and TRBJ1-1, reads DTGVSQNPRHKITKRGQNVTFRCDPISEHNRLYWYRQTLGQGPEFLTYFQNEAQLEKSRLLSDRFSAERPKGSFSTLEIQRTEQGDSAMYLCASSFADRGYTEAFFGQGTRLTVV.